This is a list of T cell receptor beta chains from one sample in a study of cytomegalovirus exposure and HLA in healthy donors. The method was immunoSEQ multiplex PCR; TCRdb's version includes in-frame clones alone and lacks a portion of them. Among some 120,000 clones listed, around three quarters were seen once. The material sequenced was PBMCs. These receptors were obtained from a young man in good health and CMV-seropositive. The CDR3 runs from the conserved cysteine through the conserved F or W. A D gene is named only where the DNA matches it firmly. Rows may omit the clone size; those that give it use once, few, many or a size class.

j_gene: TRBJ2-1; d_gene: TRBD2; v_gene: TRBV7-8; abundance: .; CDR3nt: TGTGCCAGCAGCCCGGGATTAGCGGGAGTTGATGAGCAGTTCTTC; CDR3aa: CASSPGLAGVDEQFF
j_gene: TRBJ2-7; d_gene: .; v_gene: TRBV2; abundance: .; CDR3nt: TGTGCCTCTCAATGGGGAGCTAGCGAATCCTACGAGCAGTACTTC; CDR3aa: CASQWGASESYEQYF
j_gene: TRBJ2-5; d_gene: TRBD2; v_gene: TRBV5-1; abundance: .; CDR3nt: TGCGCCAGCAGCTTGGGACTAGCGGGGCAAGAGACCCAGTACTTC; CDR3aa: CASSLGLAGQETQYF
j_gene: TRBJ2-7; d_gene: .; v_gene: TRBV7-2; abundance: once; CDR3nt: TGTGCCAGCAGCTATGCGGGCTCCTACGAGCAGTACTTC; CDR3aa: CASSYAGSYEQYF
j_gene: TRBJ1-2; d_gene: TRBD1; v_gene: TRBV5-1; abundance: .; CDR3nt: TGCGCCAGCAGGAAGACCCGGGACAGGGGGCTCGGGGTCAGTGGCTACACCTTC; CDR3aa: CASRKTRDRGLGVSGYTF
j_gene: TRBJ2-6; d_gene: TRBD2; v_gene: TRBV7-2; abundance: .; CDR3nt: TGTGCCAGCAGCCGGGGGGGAGGTTCTGGGGCCAACGTCCTGACTTTC; CDR3aa: CASSRGGGSGANVLTF
j_gene: TRBJ2-1; d_gene: .; v_gene: TRBV6-5; abundance: once; CDR3nt: TGTGCCAGCAGTTACTCGACGACTTTTGGCCATGAGCAGTTCTTC; CDR3aa: CASSYSTTFGHEQFF
j_gene: TRBJ1-1; d_gene: .; v_gene: TRBV19; abundance: .; CDR3nt: TGTGCCAGTAGTATTCAGGGGAGTATGAACACTGAAGCTTTCTTT; CDR3aa: CASSIQGSMNTEAFF
j_gene: TRBJ1-1; d_gene: TRBD1; v_gene: TRBV9; abundance: .; CDR3nt: TGTGCCAGCAGCGTAGGGGGACAGGATTTGAACACTGAAGCTTTCTTT; CDR3aa: CASSVGGQDLNTEAFF
j_gene: TRBJ2-7; d_gene: .; v_gene: TRBV11-2; abundance: .; CDR3nt: TGTGCCAGCAGCTTAGACCCCAGGGGTCCCTACGAGCAGTACTTC; CDR3aa: CASSLDPRGPYEQYF
j_gene: TRBJ2-2; d_gene: .; v_gene: TRBV4-1; abundance: .; CDR3nt: TGCGCCAGCAGCCTTCCGGGACAGAACACCGGGGAGCTGTTTTTT; CDR3aa: CASSLPGQNTGELFF
j_gene: TRBJ2-7; d_gene: .; v_gene: TRBV14; abundance: once; CDR3nt: TGTGCCAGCAGCCGTGGGACTGGTTACGAGCAGTACTTC; CDR3aa: CASSRGTGYEQYF
j_gene: TRBJ1-1; d_gene: .; v_gene: TRBV7-3; abundance: .; CDR3nt: TGTGCCAGCAGCTCCTCGCGGGACACTGAAGCTTTCTTT; CDR3aa: CASSSSRDTEAFF
j_gene: TRBJ2-7; d_gene: TRBD2; v_gene: TRBV6-6; abundance: .; CDR3nt: TGTGCCAGCAGAGGACTAGCGGAGATCTACGAGCAGTACTTC; CDR3aa: CASRGLAEIYEQYF
j_gene: TRBJ2-2; d_gene: .; v_gene: TRBV5-1; abundance: .; CDR3nt: TGCGCCAGCAGCTTCGGGTTCACCGGGGAGCTGTTTTTT; CDR3aa: CASSFGFTGELFF
j_gene: TRBJ1-5; d_gene: .; v_gene: TRBV27; abundance: .; CDR3nt: TGTGCCAGCAGTTTAATAGTAGATCAGCCCCAGCATTTT; CDR3aa: CASSLIVDQPQHF
j_gene: TRBJ2-3; d_gene: .; v_gene: TRBV30; abundance: .; CDR3nt: TGTGCCTGGAGTGTCCTGGATACGCAGTATTTT; CDR3aa: CAWSVLDTQYF
j_gene: TRBJ1-1; d_gene: .; v_gene: TRBV12-5; abundance: .; CDR3nt: TGTGCTAGTGGTTTGGTAGCGGGACTGAACACTGAAGCTTTCTTT; CDR3aa: CASGLVAGLNTEAFF
j_gene: TRBJ1-1; d_gene: TRBD1; v_gene: TRBV7-2; abundance: .; CDR3nt: TGTGCCAGCAGCACTCACCCGGGACAGGGTGATACTGAAGCTTTCTTT; CDR3aa: CASSTHPGQGDTEAFF
j_gene: TRBJ2-1; d_gene: .; v_gene: TRBV27; abundance: .; CDR3nt: TGTGCCAGCAGTTTGGGCAGGGTTGGCTGGAATGAGCAGTTCTTC; CDR3aa: CASSLGRVGWNEQFF
j_gene: TRBJ2-5; d_gene: .; v_gene: TRBV19; abundance: .; CDR3nt: TGTGCCAGTAGCCGGGACAACCAAGAGACCCAGTACTTC; CDR3aa: CASSRDNQETQYF
j_gene: TRBJ1-2; d_gene: .; v_gene: TRBV4-1; abundance: .; CDR3nt: TGCGCCAGCAGCCAAGATCCTAGGCAGTCATATGGCTACACCTTC; CDR3aa: CASSQDPRQSYGYTF
j_gene: TRBJ1-1; d_gene: .; v_gene: TRBV6-5; abundance: .; CDR3nt: TGTGCCAGCAGTTGGGGGGGTGGAATGAACACTGAAGCTTTCTTT; CDR3aa: CASSWGGGMNTEAFF
j_gene: TRBJ2-3; d_gene: TRBD2; v_gene: TRBV18; abundance: .; CDR3nt: TGTGCCAGCTCACTAGGTCTAGCGGGAGGCCTCACAGATACGCAGTATTTT; CDR3aa: CASSLGLAGGLTDTQYF
j_gene: TRBJ2-2; d_gene: .; v_gene: TRBV6-6; abundance: .; CDR3nt: TGTGCCAGTATGAGACTAAGTAGTAGTAACACCGGGGAGCTGTTTTTT; CDR3aa: CASMRLSSSNTGELFF
j_gene: TRBJ2-7; d_gene: TRBD2; v_gene: TRBV9; abundance: .; CDR3nt: TGTGCCAGCAGCGTAGAAGCGGGAGGGCCCTACGAGCAGTACTTC; CDR3aa: CASSVEAGGPYEQYF
j_gene: TRBJ2-7; d_gene: .; v_gene: TRBV27; abundance: .; CDR3nt: TGTGCCAGCAGTTTCGCAGGGTTATACGAGCAGTACTTC; CDR3aa: CASSFAGLYEQYF
j_gene: TRBJ1-1; d_gene: .; v_gene: TRBV23-1; abundance: .; CDR3nt: TGCGCCAGCAGTCAATACGGGGAGGGGGGGGCGAACACTGAAGCTTTCTTT; CDR3aa: CASSQYGEGGANTEAFF
j_gene: TRBJ2-7; d_gene: TRBD1; v_gene: TRBV2; abundance: .; CDR3nt: TGTGCCAGCAGTTACCAGGGGGCCGCCTACGAGCAGTACTTC; CDR3aa: CASSYQGAAYEQYF
j_gene: TRBJ1-5; d_gene: .; v_gene: TRBV30; abundance: .; CDR3nt: TGTGCCTGGAGTGTAGGAGTAAGAGAAAATCAGCCCCAGCATTTT; CDR3aa: CAWSVGVRENQPQHF
j_gene: TRBJ1-1; d_gene: .; v_gene: TRBV4-3; abundance: .; CDR3nt: TGCGCCAGCAGCCAACCTTTCGGCACTGAAGCTTTCTTT; CDR3aa: CASSQPFGTEAFF
j_gene: TRBJ2-7; d_gene: TRBD1; v_gene: TRBV4-1; abundance: few; CDR3nt: TGCGCCAGCAGCCTCGGGACAGCTCAATCCTACGAGCAGTACTTC; CDR3aa: CASSLGTAQSYEQYF
j_gene: TRBJ1-5; d_gene: TRBD1; v_gene: TRBV6-1; abundance: .; CDR3nt: TGTGCCAGCAGCGACAGGGGCAATCAGCCCCAGCATTTT; CDR3aa: CASSDRGNQPQHF
j_gene: TRBJ1-6; d_gene: TRBD1; v_gene: TRBV30; abundance: .; CDR3nt: TGTGCCTGGAGTCCAGCACAGGGGTATAATTCACCCCTCCACTTT; CDR3aa: CAWSPAQGYNSPLHF
j_gene: TRBJ1-1; d_gene: .; v_gene: TRBV9; abundance: .; CDR3nt: TGTGCCAGCAGCGTAGGAGGGTACACTGAAGCTTTCTTT; CDR3aa: CASSVGGYTEAFF
j_gene: TRBJ2-7; d_gene: TRBD2; v_gene: TRBV7-9; abundance: once; CDR3nt: TGTGCCAGCAGCGACCCGACTAGCGGGAGTATTTACGAGCAGTACTTC; CDR3aa: CASSDPTSGSIYEQYF
j_gene: TRBJ2-4; d_gene: .; v_gene: TRBV4-2; abundance: .; CDR3nt: TGTGCCAGCAGCCAAAATCGGGGGTGGGCCAAAAACATTCAGTACTTC; CDR3aa: CASSQNRGWAKNIQYF
j_gene: TRBJ2-3; d_gene: TRBD2; v_gene: TRBV5-1; abundance: .; CDR3nt: TGCGCCAGCAGCTTGGGACTAGCGGGTATATTAGATACGCAGTATTTT; CDR3aa: CASSLGLAGILDTQYF
j_gene: TRBJ2-7; d_gene: TRBD1; v_gene: TRBV7-9; abundance: .; CDR3nt: TGTGCCAGTACTCACGGGGGGGACAGGGGCCTACGACGACAGTACTTC; CDR3aa: CASTHGGDRGLRRQYF
j_gene: TRBJ2-1; d_gene: TRBD1; v_gene: TRBV4-3; abundance: .; CDR3nt: TGCGCCAGCAGCCAAGATCATCGACAGGGTGAATATGAGCAGTTCTTC; CDR3aa: CASSQDHRQGEYEQFF
j_gene: TRBJ1-3; d_gene: .; v_gene: TRBV5-4; abundance: .; CDR3nt: TGTGCCAGCAGCCCGGACAACTTCTCTGGAAACACCATATATTTT; CDR3aa: CASSPDNFSGNTIYF
j_gene: TRBJ1-1; d_gene: .; v_gene: TRBV12-5; abundance: .; CDR3nt: TGTGCTAGTGGTTTGGAATCGGGAACTGAAGCTTTCTTT; CDR3aa: CASGLESGTEAFF